Presented here are 32 T cell receptor beta chains from one specimen sequenced in a study of T cell responses to AZD1222 COVID-19 vaccine (dated by TCRdb to the early 2020s). This specimen's time point label, per the study, means: about 28 days (+/-7) after the second vaccine dose. The receptor library was made with the immunoSEQ multiplex PCR assay. The source is immuneACCESS, and TCRdb retained only in-frame sequences with V and J called. Part of the clones is not carried over; for the studies checked, unresolved V genes explain less than half of this, and the remainder is unexplained. The sample table contains 25,000 or so clones; only one count was recorded for about nine tenths of them. The top ten hold approximately 8% of the sample. The source material was peripheral blood, sampled 28 days after the second AZD1222 dose. The source is an adult who received the AZD1222 COVID-19 vaccine.

V usage is TRBV3-1 (or the pseudogene TRBV3-2) and J usage is TRBJ1-6; unclear D gene. CDR3 length: 18 amino acids. Germline V gene sequence: CDR1 LGHDT, CDR2 YNNKEL (reference sequence). The germline V and J ends were trimmed by 1 base and 0 bases, with 13 bases remaining between them. The CDR3 here is CASSQVGPTSSYNSPLHF. CDR3 sequence (DNA): TGTGCCAGCAGCCAAGTAGGACCGACGAGCTCCTATAATTCACCCCTCCACTTT.

The chain uses TRBV4-1 and TRBJ2-7; D is unresolved. Germline-derived CDR1 and CDR2 are MGHRA and YSYEKL. This CDR3 region has 20 residues. The V gene lost 3 bases and the J gene lost 2 bases, with 29 bases spanning the gap. In DNA form, the CDR3 reads TGCGCCAGCAGCCAGACCTCTCCTGGGATTGGTCCTGGCGCGGCCTACGAGCAGTACTTC. It encodes CASSQTSPGIGPGAAYEQYF.

The gene calls are TRBV28 and TRBJ2-1; 10 bases align to TRBD2. The germline CDR1 and CDR2 sequences are MDHEN and SYDVKM. Germline trimming cut 3 bases from V and 6 bases from J; bases unmatched to any gene: 8. The CDR3 extends over 16 amino acids. The CDR3 DNA reads TGTGCCAGCAGTTTCCCTCGAGCGGGAGGGCCCAATGAGCAGTTCTTC. Translated, it gives CASSFPRAGGPNEQFF.

The chain recombines TRBV28 with TRBJ2-2, with 7 bases fitting TRBD2. CDR3 size: 15 residues. Germline V CDR1 and CDR2: MDHEN, SYDVKM. V was clipped by 10 bases and J by 1 base; unmatched bases: 9. CDR3 in DNA: TGTGCCACCGAGCGAGGCGGGGGGAACACCGGGGAGCTGTTTTTT. Translated: CATERGGGNTGELFF.

The chain links TRBV11-3 to TRBJ2-3, with 10 bases matching TRBD2. CDR3 length: 19 residues. CDR1 and CDR2 (germline): SGHNT, YENEEA. The junction had 11 bases not matched to a gene; V was cut back by 1 base and J by 1 base. CDR3 DNA sequence: TGTGCCAGCAGCTTAGGACACCGGAATCTAGCGGGAGGCACAGATACGCAGTATTTT. This translates into CASSLGHRNLAGGTDTQYF.

The V gene is TRBV27, the J gene TRBJ1-2; TRBD1 agrees at 11 bases. V lost 6 bases, J lost 4 bases, and 10 bases stayed unmatched. Per germline, CDR1 MNHEY and CDR2 SMNVEV (reference sequence). CDR3 size: 16 residues. CDR3 loop: CASRDRDRGTAYGYTF. CDR3 bases: TGTGCCAGCAGGGATCGGGACAGGGGGACCGCCTATGGCTACACCTTC.

The J gene is TRBJ2-7, the V gene TRBV5-8, with D unclear. CDR3 length: 12 residues. Germline CDR1 is SGHTS and CDR2 is YDEGEE. Trimming stripped 4 bases from V and 3 bases from J, with 8 bases between. CDR3: CASSPWDYEQYF. DNA of the CDR3: TGTGCCAGCAGCCCCTGGGACTACGAGCAGTACTTC. Using reference TRBV5-8 and TRBJ2-7 for the parts outside the CDR3, the full variable domain is EAGVTQSPTHLIKTRGQQATLRCSPISGHTSVYWYQQALGLGLQFLLWYDEGEERNRGNFPPRFSGRQFPNYSSELNVNALELEDSALYLCASSPWDYEQYFGPGTRLTVT.

The rearrangement uses TRBV13 and TRBJ2-1; 7 bases map to TRBD1. CDR3 length equals 15 residues. Germline V lookup: CDR1 PRHDT, CDR2 FYEKMQ (reference sequence). J gave up 5 bases and V 3 bases, and 7 bases lay outside the gene matches. The CDR3 here is CASSFRQGMDNEQFF. In nucleotides, the CDR3 is TGTGCCAGCAGCTTCAGACAGGGTATGGACAATGAGCAGTTCTTC.

This sequence joins TRBV3-1 (or the pseudogene TRBV3-2) and TRBJ1-2; TRBD1 matches 7 bases. Germline loops: CDR1 LGHDT, CDR2 YNNKEL (reference sequence). The ends lost 3 bases at V and 6 bases at J; junction bases unmatched: 7. The CDR3 length is 14 residues. The CDR3 spells CASSHQGQANGYTF. CDR3 DNA: TGTGCCAGCAGCCATCAAGGACAGGCGAATGGCTACACCTTC.

The chain has TRBV19 and TRBJ1-6, with D unresolved. CDR3 length: 17 residues. Germline CDR1 is LNHDA and CDR2 is SQIVND (reference sequence). Trimming removed 3 bases from V and 6 bases from J, with 18 bases in between. CDR3 residues: CASSISRAEIRNSPLHF. CDR3 DNA sequence: TGTGCCAGTAGTATTAGCCGAGCGGAGATACGTAATTCACCCCTCCACTTT. Together with reference TRBV19 and TRBJ1-6, the CDR3 gives the full variable domain: DGGITQSPKYLFRKEGQNVTLSCEQNLNHDAMYWYRQDPGQGLRLIYYSQIVNDFQKGDIAEGYSVSREKKESFPLTVTSAQKNPTAFYLCASSISRAEIRNSPLHFGNGTRLTVT.

The CDR3 DNA reads TGTGCCAGCAGCCAACGGACTAGCCTAAACACCGGGGAGCTGTTTTTT. Residues: CASSQRTSLNTGELFF. The chain uses TRBV3-1 (or the pseudogene TRBV3-2) and TRBJ2-2; TRBD2 agrees at 8 bases. The CDR3 is 16 amino acids. V lost 2 bases to trimming and J lost 2 bases; unmatched junction nucleotides: 4. Germline V gene sequence: CDR1 LGHDT, CDR2 YNNKEL (reference sequence).

This clone was counted only a few times. The chain joins TRBV11-3 to TRBJ1-4, with D unclear. Trimming shortened V by 7 bases and J by 4 bases, and 7 bases separated the two germline ends. Germline V gives CDR1 SGHNT, CDR2 YENEEA. The CDR3 spans 12 residues. The CDR3 DNA follows: TGTGCCAGCAAAAGGAGTAATGAAAAACTGTTTTTT. Encoded protein: CASKRSNEKLFF.

The chain links TRBV7-2 to TRBJ1-6; unclear D gene. Trimming shortened V by 5 bases and J by 11 bases, and 19 bases separated the two germline ends. The germline V gene has CDR1 SGHTA and CDR2 FQGNSA. CDR3 size: 15 residues. CDR3 bases: TGTGCCAGCAGCCCTCAGGTGGACCCAAAGGCACCCCTCCACTTT. It specifies CASSPQVDPKAPLHF. Full variable domain (remainder filled in from reference TRBV7-2 and TRBJ1-6): GAGVSQSPSNKVTEKGKDVELRCDPISGHTALYWYRQSLGQGLEFLIYFQGNSAPDKSGLPSDRFSAERTGGSVSTLTIQRTQQEDSAVYLCASSPQVDPKAPLHFGNGTRLTVT.

The chain combines TRBV28 with TRBJ1-2; possibly TRBD1 for D (5 bases). Germline CDR1 is MDHEN and CDR2 is SYDVKM. The V gene lost 7 bases and the J gene lost 5 bases, with 8 bases spanning the gap. The CDR3 sequence is 11 residues long. CDR3 loop: CASTKGYGYTF. CDR3 coding DNA: TGTGCCAGCACTAAGGGGTATGGCTACACCTTC.

The chain recombines TRBV7-3 with TRBJ1-2; D is uncertain. Germline V gene data show CDR1 as SGHTA and CDR2 as FQGTGA. The V end was cut by 2 bases, the J end by 2 bases, with 6 bases between. The CDR3 runs to 13 residues. CDR3 sequence reads: CASSLGRNYGYTF. The CDR3 nucleotides read TGTGCCAGCAGCTTAGGACGGAACTATGGCTACACCTTC. The whole variable domain, remainder taken from reference TRBV7-3 and TRBJ1-2, is GAGVSQTPSNKVTEKGKYVELRCDPISGHTALYWYRQSLGQGPEFLIYFQGTGAADDSGLPNDRFFAVRPEGSVSTLKIQRTERGDSAVYLCASSLGRNYGYTFGSGTRLTVV.

The chain couples TRBV6-4 to TRBJ1-5; D not certain. V was clipped by 0 bases and J by 8 bases, with 11 bases between them. Germline V gene lookup returns CDR1 MRHNA and CDR2 SNTAGT. This CDR3 has 14 amino acids. CDR3 sequence: CASSDSKSGEPQHF. The DNA for the CDR3 is TGTGCCAGCAGTGACTCGAAATCTGGGGAGCCCCAGCATTTT.

The chain recombines TRBV11-3 with TRBJ2-1; maybe TRBD1 (6 bases). V was cut by 3 bases and J by 8 bases, with 17 bases left in between. This CDR3 region has 15 residues. Per germline, CDR1 SGHNT and CDR2 YENEEA. DNA for the CDR3: TGTGCCAGCAGCTTTACGGCAGGGGTGATGGATGAGCAGTTCTTC. Its translation is CASSFTAGVMDEQFF.

In its sample, this clone was seen once. This chain links TRBV27 with TRBJ1-4; D may be TRBD1 (6 bases). The germline V gene encodes CDR1 MNHEY and CDR2 SMNVEV (reference sequence). The CDR3 has 15 amino acids. V was cut by 4 bases and J by 8 bases, with 17 bases left in between. The CDR3 sequence: CASSSSQGRREKLFF. CDR3 DNA sequence: TGTGCCAGCAGTTCGTCCCAGGGGAGGAGGGAAAAACTGTTTTTT.

The rearrangement uses TRBV30 and TRBJ1-1, with TRBD1 as a possible D gene (5 bases). Germline V gives CDR1 GTSNPN, CDR2 SVGIG (reference sequence). The CDR3 length is 11 residues. Deletions cut 4 bases from V and 4 bases from J, with 7 bases between. The CDR3 sequence is CAWTGVTEAFF. DNA of the CDR3: TGTGCCTGGACGGGGGTCACTGAAGCTTTCTTT. The whole variable domain, remainder taken from reference TRBV30 and TRBJ1-1, is SQTIHQWPATLVQPVGSPLSLECTVEGTSNPNLYWYRQAAGRGLQLLFYSVGIGQISSEVPQNLSASRPQDRQFILSSKKLLLSDSGFYLCAWTGVTEAFFGQGTRLTVV.

The chain combines TRBV28 with TRBJ1-2, with 9 bases identical to TRBD1. Looked up from germline, CDR1 is MDHEN and CDR2 is SYDVKM. V shed 7 bases, J shed 9 bases, and the junction held 6 bases outside the gene matches. The CDR3 extends over 12 amino acids. CDR3 bases: TGTGCCAGCAAGGGAACAGGGGGCCGCTACACCTTC. Translation: CASKGTGGRYTF.

This chain connects TRBV5-6 to TRBJ2-7, with TRBD2 identical over 10 bases. This CDR3 region has 17 residues. CDR1 SGHDT and CDR2 YYEEEE come from the germline V gene. The ends lost 0 bases at V and 1 base at J; junction bases unmatched: 7. The DNA for the CDR3 is TGTGCCAGCAGCTTGGGCGGCCCTAGCGGGAGTTCCTACGAGCAGTACTTC. This codes for CASSLGGPSGSSYEQYF.

This rearrangement joins TRBV9 to TRBJ2-2; TRBD1 or TRBD2 may be the D gene (5 bases each). This CDR3 comprises 17 residues. V gave up 0 bases and J gave up 0 bases, with 12 bases separating them. In germline, CDR1 is SGDLS, CDR2 YYNGEE. CDR3: CASSVVPPGPNTGELFF. In DNA form, the CDR3 reads TGTGCCAGCAGCGTAGTTCCCCCGGGACCGAACACCGGGGAGCTGTTTTTT.

The chain couples TRBV24-1 to TRBJ2-7; 9 nucleotides line up with TRBD1. CDR3 length: 16 amino acids. The trim removed 3 bases at V and 1 base at J, leaving 6 bases unmatched. CDR1 and CDR2 from the germline V gene are KGHDR and SFDVKD. The CDR3 region is CATSDAAGTGSYEQYF. The CDR3 DNA is TGTGCCACCAGTGATGCCGCCGGGACAGGGTCCTACGAGCAGTACTTC.

The chain couples TRBV6-6 to TRBJ1-1; D might be TRBD1 (5 bases). Germline V gene sequence: CDR1 MNHNY, CDR2 SVGAGI (reference sequence). The CDR3 has 12 amino acids. Trimming left V 2 bases short and J 6 bases short, with 7 bases between. CDR3 sequence (DNA): TGTGCCAGCAGTTACGGACACCCTGAAGCTTTCTTT. Translating gives CASSYGHPEAFF.

The chain employs TRBV28 and TRBJ2-4, with a weak D call TRBD2 (5 bases). The CDR3 runs 16 residues. Between the trimmed V and J ends, which lost 2 bases and 6 bases, there was a span of 17 bases. Germline V CDR1 and CDR2: MDHEN, SYDVKM. The CDR3 loop reads CASSLVFGVLGNIQYF. In DNA form, the CDR3 reads TGTGCCAGCAGTTTAGTATTCGGGGTTCTGGGAAACATTCAGTACTTC.

A remark on this clone: An end of the junction differs from the germline gene, which may be a read error. The V call is TRBV28, the J call TRBJ2-7; TRBD1 aligns across 9 bases. CDR1 and CDR2 from the germline V gene are MDHEN and SYDVKM. This CDR3 spans 16 amino acids. CDR3 amino acids: CASSPPGDRGSFEQYF. CDR3 coding DNA: TGTGCCAGCAGTCCTCCCGGTGACAGGGGGTCCTTCGAGCAGTACTTC.

The V and J genes are TRBV5-4 and TRBJ2-1; D perhaps matches TRBD1 (5 bases). CDR3 size: 11 residues. Deletions cut 4 bases from V and 6 bases from J, with 5 bases between. The germline CDR1 and CDR2 sequences are SGHNT and YYREEE (reference sequence). CDR3 coding DNA: TGTGCCAGCAGCGACAGCAATGAGCAGTTCTTC. Protein product: CASSDSNEQFF.

The chain links TRBV28 to TRBJ2-1; unclear D gene. The V gene's germline CDR1 is MDHEN and CDR2 SYDVKM. The CDR3 spans 14 residues. V dropped 7 bases and J dropped 0 bases, with 10 bases sitting between them. CDR3 sequence reads: CASTSASSYNEQFF. The CDR3 coding sequence is TGTGCCAGCACGTCGGCGAGCTCCTACAATGAGCAGTTCTTC.

V usage is TRBV28 and J usage is TRBJ1-1; D may be TRBD1 (5 bases). Trimming left V 6 bases short and J 1 base short, with 12 bases between. The CDR3 totals 14 residues. The germline V gene encodes CDR1 MDHEN and CDR2 SYDVKM. CDR3 sequence (DNA): TGTGCCAGCAGGGGGGGGACTGGGAACACTGAAGCTTTCTTT. Translating it yields CASRGGTGNTEAFF.

The chain recombines TRBV7-9 with TRBJ1-6; D unclear. V was cut by 3 bases and J by 1 base, with 7 bases left in between. Per the germline V gene, CDR1 is SEHNR and CDR2 is FQNEAQ (reference sequence). The CDR3 totals 15 residues. CDR3 region: CASSLHESYNSPLHF. Here the CDR3 DNA reads TGTGCCAGCAGCTTGCATGAGTCCTATAATTCACCCCTCCACTTT.

The chain recombines TRBV6-5 with TRBJ1-1; weak D call: TRBD1 (5 bases). Per germline, CDR1 MNHEY and CDR2 SVGAGI. The CDR3 runs to 14 residues. The V end was cut by 1 base, the J end by 5 bases, with 11 bases between. In nucleotides, the CDR3 is TGTGCCAGCAGTTACTTGGGGGGACGGACTGAAGCTTTCTTT. Translation gives CASSYLGGRTEAFF.

V gene TRBV28 combines with J gene TRBJ2-1, with TRBD2 matching over 14 bases. The CDR3 has 16 residues. Germline CDR1 MDHEN, CDR2 SYDVKM. V shed 3 bases and J 6 bases; nucleotides not matched to a gene: 4. DNA for the CDR3: TGTGCCAGCAGTTTGCCGGGACTAGCGGGAGTCAATGAGCAGTTCTTC. It translates to CASSLPGLAGVNEQFF.